This passage covers 21 T cell receptor beta chains from one sample sequenced in a study of chemoradiotherapy in HPV16-positive cancers. The method was immunoSEQ multiplex PCR; TCRdb's version includes in-frame clones alone and lacks a portion of them. The sample has approximately 58,000 clones, roughly 90% seen once. This sample comprised blood, obtained from a patient who underwent chemoradiotherapy. These receptors came from a human donor with HPV-associated anogenital cancer.

The chain has TRBV5-4 and TRBJ2-2, with 14 nucleotides matching TRBD2. Germline V CDR1 and CDR2: SGHNT, YYREEE (reference sequence). Losses at the gene ends were 5 bases for V and 6 bases for J; bases not matched to a gene: 6. The CDR3 is made up of 16 amino acids. This CDR3 is CASRPGTSGSAGELFF. CDR3 coding DNA: TGTGCCAGCAGACCTGGGACTAGCGGGAGTGCCGGGGAGCTGTTTTTT.

This clone was recorded once. V and J are TRBV9 and TRBJ2-2; 7 bases map to TRBD2. V trimming: 3 bases; J trimming: 1 base; junction bases outside the gene matches: 12. Germline CDR1 and CDR2: SGDLS and YYNGEE. The CDR3 runs to 18 residues. In DNA form, the CDR3 reads TGTGCCAGCAGCGCTCAATCGGTGGTAGCGGGGAACACCGGGGAGCTGTTTTTT. The encoded protein is CASSAQSVVAGNTGELFF.

The genes are TRBV5-1 and TRBJ2-7; D gene unclear. Trimming shortened V by 1 base and J by 2 bases, and 4 bases separated the two germline ends. The CDR3 length is 12 residues. Germline V gene lookup returns CDR1 SGHRS and CDR2 YFSETQ. Here the CDR3 reads CASSLPAYEQYF. CDR3 nucleotides: TGCGCCAGCAGCTTGCCGGCCTACGAGCAGTACTTC.

This clone was detected once. V and J are TRBV5-1 and TRBJ2-2, with a tentative D call TRBD2 (5 bases). V shed 5 bases and J shed 2 bases, with 16 bases lying between them. This CDR3 contains 16 residues. Germline CDR1 is SGHRS and CDR2 is YFSETQ. Written as DNA, the CDR3 is TGCGCCAGCAGATGGACTCCCGATCGTAACACCGGGGAGCTGTTTTTT. It yields the protein CASRWTPDRNTGELFF.

This clone has only one observation. The rearrangement joins TRBV9 to TRBJ2-1, with D perhaps given as TRBD1 or TRBD2 (5 bases each). The length of the CDR3 is 16 residues. The germline V gene has CDR1 SGDLS and CDR2 YYNGEE. V was pared by 4 bases and J by 0 bases, with 14 bases between. CDR3 sequence reads: CASSSSGTSSYNEQFF. CDR3 DNA: TGTGCCAGCAGCTCATCCGGGACCTCCTCCTACAATGAGCAGTTCTTC.

J is TRBJ2-7 and V is TRBV6-1, with D perhaps TRBD1 or TRBD2 (6 bases each). Germline V gene data show CDR1 as MNHNS and CDR2 as SASEGT. This CDR3 spans 14 amino acids. The germline V and J ends were trimmed by 7 bases and 4 bases, with 17 bases remaining between them. The CDR3 sequence is CASKTGGPLYEQYF. The CDR3, as DNA: TGTGCCAGCAAAACCGGGGGCCCGCTTTACGAGCAGTACTTC.

The V and J genes are TRBV5-4 and TRBJ2-1; D is possibly TRBD2 (5 bases). Germline-derived CDR1 and CDR2 are SGHNT and YYREEE (reference sequence). This CDR3 is built from 11 residues. Deletions cut 0 bases from V and 10 bases from J, with 5 bases between. The CDR3: CASSLAGEQFF. In nucleotides, the CDR3 is TGTGCCAGCAGCTTGGCGGGGGAGCAGTTCTTC.

The chain joins TRBV5-4 to TRBJ1-2, with TRBD1 matching over 10 bases. Germline-derived CDR1 and CDR2 are SGHNT and YYREEE (reference sequence). V trimming: 4 bases; J trimming: 5 bases; junction bases outside the gene matches: 8. CDR3 length: 15 amino acids. CDR3 DNA: TGTGCCAGCAGCGTGCCCGGGACAGGGGTATATGGCTACACCTTC. It encodes CASSVPGTGVYGYTF.

The CDR3 loop is CASSQDYSNTDTQYF. CDR3 nucleotide sequence: TGCGCCAGCAGCCAAGATTATTCAAACACAGATACGCAGTATTTT. The chain couples TRBV4-3 to TRBJ2-3, with D uncertain. V lost 0 bases and J lost 2, with 9 bases in between. CDR3 length: 15 residues. Germline V gene lookup returns CDR1 LGHNA and CDR2 YSLEER.

The chain links TRBV4-3 to TRBJ2-2; 13 nucleotides agree with TRBD2. The CDR3 extends over 17 amino acids. Germline V lookup: CDR1 LGHNA, CDR2 YSLEER. V was clipped by 4 bases and J by 6 bases; unmatched bases: 8. Here the CDR3 reads CASSLTLAGGPSGELFF. Written as DNA, the CDR3 is TGCGCCAGCAGCCTCACACTAGCGGGGGGGCCGTCCGGGGAGCTGTTTTTT.

The genes are TRBV21-1 and TRBJ2-5; the D call in the table, TRBD2, was not verified against the DNA. TRBV21-1 constitutes a pseudogene. This CDR3 contains 13 residues. For the CDR3, the DNA is TGTGCCAGCAGCTTCCCTACGTACGAGACCCAGTACTTC. It yields the protein CASSFPTYETQYF.

This chain links TRBV6-4 with TRBJ1-5; tentative D call: TRBD1 (5 bases). This CDR3 has 15 amino acids. Trimming took off 4 bases at V and 3 bases at J, with 13 bases between the two ends. Germline CDR1 and CDR2: MRHNA and SNTAGT. CDR3: CASSAGTNDNQPQHF. CDR3 in DNA: TGTGCCAGCAGTGCCGGGACGAATGACAATCAGCCCCAGCATTTT.

This chain uses TRBV9 with TRBJ2-7; no firm D call. CDR1 is SGDLS and CDR2 is YYNGEE in the germline V gene. The CDR3 spans 13 residues. The V and J ends lost 0 bases and 3 bases respectively, with 7 bases between them. DNA of the CDR3: TGTGCCAGCAGCGTAGGGTACGGCTACGAGCAGTACTTC. Amino acid sequence: CASSVGYGYEQYF. The variable domain in full, with the rest retrieved from reference TRBV9 and TRBJ2-7, is DSGVTQTPKHLITATGQRVTLRCSPRSGDLSVYWYQQSLDQGLQFLIQYYNGEERAKGNILERFSAQQFPDLHSELNLSSLELGDSALYFCASSVGYGYEQYFGPGTRLTVT.

The genes are TRBV23-1 and TRBJ1-1; perhaps TRBD1 as D (5 bases). TRBV23-1 is an open reading frame whose function is uncertain. V lost 7 bases and J lost 0, with 12 bases in between. The CDR3 totals 14 residues. The CDR3 DNA follows: TGCGCCAGCACCCGACAGTCCATGAACACTGAAGCTTTCTTT. Amino acid sequence: CASTRQSMNTEAFF.

The chain links TRBV5-4 to TRBJ2-1; TRBD2 matches at 15 bases. J gave up 7 bases and V 0 bases, and 2 bases lay outside the gene matches. The CDR3 length is 16 residues. Germline assignment: CDR1 SGHNT and CDR2 YYREEE (reference sequence). CDR3 sequence: CASSLAGTSGRNEQFF. The DNA of the CDR3 is TGTGCCAGCAGCTTGGCCGGGACTAGCGGGAGGAATGAGCAGTTCTTC.

The chain links TRBV30 to TRBJ1-1; D possibly corresponds to TRBD1 (6 bases). CDR1 and CDR2 (germline): GTSNPN, SVGIG (reference sequence). The CDR3 extends over 14 amino acids. The V and J ends lost 0 bases and 5 bases respectively, with 13 bases between them. As DNA, the CDR3 is TGTGCCTGGAGTGTATCACAGGGTTGGACTGAAGCTTTCTTT. Translating gives CAWSVSQGWTEAFF.

This chain links TRBV18 with TRBJ1-3; TRBD1 might be the D (6 bases). V was cut by 6 bases and J by 8 bases, with 14 bases left in between. Per the germline V gene, CDR1 is KGHSH and CDR2 is LQKENI. The length of the CDR3 is 13 residues. CDR3 in amino acids: CASSGTLSDTIYF. The CDR3 DNA is TGTGCCAGCTCCGGGACACTGTCGGACACCATATATTTT. The full variable domain, rest sourced from reference TRBV18 and TRBJ1-3, is NAGVMQNPRHLVRRRGQEARLRCSPMKGHSHVYWYRQLPEEGLKFMVYLQKENIIDESGMPKERFSAEFPKEGPSILRIQQVVRGDSAAYFCASSGTLSDTIYFGEGSWLTVV.

Here the CDR3 DNA reads TGTGCCAGCAGTGAAGTCAACAGGGGGCATCAGCCCCAGCATTTT. Residues: CASSEVNRGHQPQHF. This chain links TRBV6-1 with TRBJ1-5; 9 bases match TRBD1. The CDR3 is 15 amino acids. V was pared by 1 base and J by 5 bases, with 3 bases of the junction left unmatched. In germline, CDR1 is MNHNS, CDR2 SASEGT.

The V gene is TRBV29-1, the J gene TRBJ2-1; tentatively, D is TRBD2 (6 bases). The ends were cut back, 3 bases at V and 7 bases at J, with 19 bases in the middle. The CDR3 is made up of 15 amino acids. Germline V gene data show CDR1 as SQVTM and CDR2 as ANQGSEA. For the CDR3, the DNA is TGCAGCGTTGACTTAGGACTACAGCGCAGTAATGAGCAGTTCTTC. This sequence encodes CSVDLGLQRSNEQFF.

This clone was detected only once. J is TRBJ2-1 and V is TRBV2; D is ambiguous. Trimming took 8 bases from V and 3 from J, leaving 14 bases between them. CDR3 length equals 14 residues. CDR1 is SNHLY and CDR2 is FYNNEI in the germline V gene. CDR3 sequence: CASVVGRGYNEQFF. In DNA form, the CDR3 reads TGTGCCAGCGTGGTGGGCAGAGGCTACAATGAGCAGTTCTTC. The full variable domain, completed using reference TRBV2 and TRBJ2-1, is EPEVTQTPSHQVTQMGQEVILRCVPISNHLYFYWYRQILGQKVEFLVSFYNNEISEKSEIFDDQFSVERPDGSNFTLKIRSTKLEDSAMYFCASVVGRGYNEQFFGPGTRLTVL.

The chain has TRBV5-8 and TRBJ2-1; no clear D. Trimming removed 2 bases from V and 8 bases from J, with 11 bases in between. CDR1 SGHTS and CDR2 YDEGEE come from the germline V gene. This CDR3 has 13 residues. CDR3 in amino acids: CASSFGLDDEQFF. CDR3 DNA: TGTGCCAGCAGCTTCGGGCTAGATGATGAGCAGTTCTTC.